This T cell receptor beta chain was captured in a study of blood T cell repertoires in COVID-19. Using immunoSEQ multiplex PCR, the repertoire was profiled, and TCRdb retains in-frame clones only, with some absent. This table holds about 250,000 clones, 70% to 85% found once. The CDR3 sequence is 15 residues long. Germline loops: CDR1 MNHEY, CDR2 SVGEGT. The ends lost 2 bases at V and 4 bases at J; junction bases unmatched: 4. V is TRBV6-2 or TRBV6-3 and J is TRBJ2-7; 11 positions match TRBD2. This TCR came from a man at least 80 years old with acute or convalescent COVID-19. Sequencing input: peripheral blood. This CDR3 reads CASSYGGTSGYEQYF. CDR3 in DNA: TGTGCCAGCAGTTACGGGGGGACTAGCGGTTACGAGCAGTACTTC.